These T cell receptor beta chains were read from a single sample in a study of blood T cells in healthy people across ages. From the 5' RACE reads, TCRdb called clonotypes with MiXCR, one entry per CDR3 protein. The sample records about 1.4 million distinct CDR3 sequences, almost 60% being singletons. The sample comprised blood. Receptors originate from a man aged 18 to 35 in good health. The CDR3 runs from the conserved cysteine through the conserved F or W. The D gene is left open where the match is weak.

18 | TRBJ1-6 | TRBV7-2 | TRBD1 | CASSLPSDDRGGSSPLHF | TGTGCCAGCAGCTTACCCTCGGACGACAGGGGGGGGAGTTCACCCCTCCACTTT
15 | TRBJ1-2 | TRBV7-9 | TRBD1 | CASSLRTGWNYGYTF | TGTGCCAGCAGCCTTAGGACAGGGTGGAACTATGGCTACACCTTC
13 | TRBJ2-5 | TRBV20-1 | . | CSASWLEEETQYF | TGCAGTGCTAGCTGGCTAGAGGAGGAGACCCAGTACTTC
13 | TRBJ2-5 | TRBV10-2 | . | CASSEDYQETQYF | TGCGCCAGCAGTGAGGACTACCAAGAGACCCAGTACTTC
12 | TRBJ1-6 | TRBV15 | . | CATSSENSPLHF | TGTGCCACCAGCAGCGAAAATTCACCCCTCCACTTT
14 | TRBJ2-7 | TRBV20-1 | TRBD2 | CSASDSGRSYEQYF | TGCAGTGCTTCCGATAGCGGGCGCTCCTACGAGCAGTACTTC
15 | TRBJ2-5 | TRBV7-2 | TRBD2 | CVSSPNPTSGGPKYF | TGTGTCAGCAGCCCCAACCCAACTAGCGGGGGGCCCAAGTACTTC
13 | TRBJ2-3 | TRBV29-1 | TRBD2 | CSVAGVGTDTQYF | TGCAGCGTAGCGGGAGTTGGGACAGATACGCAGTATTTT
13 | TRBJ2-3 | TRBV29-1 | . | CSVMGRSTDTQYF | TGCAGCGTGATGGGCCGAAGCACAGATACGCAGTATTTT
15 | TRBJ2-7 | TRBV6-2/TRBV6-3 | . | CACRRLRDGSYEQYF | TGTGCCTGCAGACGCCTGCGGGACGGTTCCTACGAGCAGTACTTC
14 | TRBJ1-5 | TRBV6-6 | . | CASSYSLGDQPQHF | TGTGCCAGCAGTTACTCCTTGGGGGATCAGCCCCAGCATTTT
17 | TRBJ2-1 | TRBV6-2/TRBV6-3 | TRBD2 | CASGTGKGLAIGNEQFF | TGTGCCAGCGGCACCGGGAAGGGACTAGCGATCGGCAATGAGCAGTTCTTC
14 | TRBJ2-7 | TRBV6-5 | . | CASGLDVRGYEQYF | TGTGCCAGCGGTCTTGACGTCAGAGGCTACGAGCAGTACTTC
12 | TRBJ2-1 | TRBV3-1 | . | CASSQYPNEQFF | TGTGCCAGCAGCCAATACCCCAATGAGCAGTTCTTC
13 | TRBJ2-2 | TRBV10-3 | . | CAISESRSGELFF | TGTGCCATCAGTGAGTCCAGGTCCGGGGAGCTGTTTTTT
14 | TRBJ2-1 | TRBV12-3/TRBV12-4 | . | CASSYTSPYNEQFF | TGTGCCAGCAGTTACACTAGTCCCTACAATGAGCAGTTCTTC
15 | TRBJ2-4 | TRBV6-1 | TRBD2 | CASSDPAGGMHIQYF | TGTGCCAGCAGTGACCCCGCGGGGGGGATGCACATTCAGTACTTC